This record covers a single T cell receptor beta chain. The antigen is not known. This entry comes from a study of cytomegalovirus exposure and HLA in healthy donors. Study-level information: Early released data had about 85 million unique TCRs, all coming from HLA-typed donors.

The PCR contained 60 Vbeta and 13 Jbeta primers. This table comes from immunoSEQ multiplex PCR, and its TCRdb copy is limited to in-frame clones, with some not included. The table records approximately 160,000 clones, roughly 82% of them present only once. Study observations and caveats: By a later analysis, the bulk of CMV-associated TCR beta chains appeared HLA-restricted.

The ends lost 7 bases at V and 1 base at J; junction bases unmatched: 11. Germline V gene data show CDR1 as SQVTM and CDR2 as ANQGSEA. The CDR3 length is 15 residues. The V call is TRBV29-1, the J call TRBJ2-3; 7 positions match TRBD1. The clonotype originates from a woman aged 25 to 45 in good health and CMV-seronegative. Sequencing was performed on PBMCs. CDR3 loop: CSAGGRGKRTDTQYF. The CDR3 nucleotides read TGCAGCGCTGGGGGCAGGGGGAAACGCACAGATACGCAGTATTTT.